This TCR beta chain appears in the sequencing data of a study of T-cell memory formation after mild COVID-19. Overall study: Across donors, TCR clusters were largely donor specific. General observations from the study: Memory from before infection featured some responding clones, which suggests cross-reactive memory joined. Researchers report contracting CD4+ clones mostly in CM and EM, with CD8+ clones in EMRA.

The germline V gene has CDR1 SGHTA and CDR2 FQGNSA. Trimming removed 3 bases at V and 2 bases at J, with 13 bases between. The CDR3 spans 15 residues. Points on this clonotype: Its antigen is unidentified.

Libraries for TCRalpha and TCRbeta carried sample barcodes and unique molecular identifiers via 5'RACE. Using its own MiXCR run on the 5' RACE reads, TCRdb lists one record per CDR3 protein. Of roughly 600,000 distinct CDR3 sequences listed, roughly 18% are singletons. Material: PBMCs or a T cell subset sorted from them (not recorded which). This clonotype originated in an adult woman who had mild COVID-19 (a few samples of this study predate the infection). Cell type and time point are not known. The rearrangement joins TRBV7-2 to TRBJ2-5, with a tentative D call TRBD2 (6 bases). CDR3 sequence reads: CASSFLGGPQETQYF. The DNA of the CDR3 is TGTGCCAGCAGCTTCCTGGGGGGACCACAAGAGACCCAGTACTTC.